These 32 T cell receptor beta chains came from one sample sequenced in a study of tumor-infiltrating lymphocytes in localized non-small cell lung cancer. Repertoires were generated with immunoSEQ multiplex PCR, while TCRdb's copy carries only in-frame clones and drops some. Among several thousand clones, over 75% were seen once, and the ten largest hold roughly 9.8%. The sequenced sample was uninvolved lung tissue not adjacent to the tumor. The receptors were gathered from a human donor with non-small cell lung cancer.

V is TRBV5-1 and J is TRBJ1-1; D is unresolved. The V gene lost 0 bases and the J gene lost 5 bases, with 11 bases spanning the gap. Germline CDR1 and CDR2: SGHRS and YFSETQ. The CDR3 is 14 residues long. The CDR3 loop reads CASSLATEWTEAFF. The CDR3 region has the DNA TGCGCCAGCAGCTTGGCTACGGAGTGGACTGAAGCTTTCTTT. The full variable domain, rest sourced from reference TRBV5-1 and TRBJ1-1, is KAGVTQTPRYLIKTRGQQVTLSCSPISGHRSVSWYQQTPGQGLQFLFEYFSETQRNKGNFPGRFSGRQFSNSRSEMNVSTLELGDSALYLCASSLATEWTEAFFGQGTRLTVV.

The CDR3, as DNA: TGTGCCAGCAGCCGGGACAGGGGAGGGGAGACCCAGTACTTC. This codes for CASSRDRGGETQYF. J is TRBJ2-5 and V is TRBV7-2, with 10 bases aligning to TRBD1. The CDR3 has 14 residues. V lost 5 bases, J lost 5 bases, and 5 bases stayed unmatched. The germline CDR1 and CDR2 sequences are SGHTA and FQGNSA.

This clone turned up a few times. The chain has TRBV30 and TRBJ2-1; D might be TRBD2 (5 bases). This CDR3 comprises 16 residues. CDR1 and CDR2 from the germline V gene are GTSNPN and SVGIG (reference sequence). V shed 2 bases and J shed 1 base, with 15 bases lying between them. CDR3 loop: CAWSPWSGISYNEQFF. Written as DNA, the CDR3 is TGTGCCTGGAGTCCGTGGTCCGGGATTTCCTACAATGAGCAGTTCTTC.

The rearrangement joins TRBV21-1 to TRBJ2-5. Near its end, the DNA agrees better with TRBJ2-7, so the J call may be wrong. TRBV21-1 is a pseudogene locus. The CDR3 contains 18 residues. The CDR3, as DNA: TGTGCCAGCAGCACCACCAGTAGGGGAGACATTTGGCACTACGAGCAGTACTTC. It translates to CASSTTSRGDIWHYEQYF.

The chain links TRBV19 to TRBJ1-5, with D possibly matching TRBD1 (5 bases). Trimming took 1 base from V and 0 from J, leaving 16 bases between them. The CDR3 covers 18 residues. Germline values: CDR1 LNHDA, CDR2 SQIVND (reference sequence). The DNA for the CDR3 is TGTGCCAGTAGTATAGCACCGATTCAGGGTTATAGCAATCAGCCCCAGCATTTT. It codes for CASSIAPIQGYSNQPQHF.

This clone has more than one count but fewer than ten. V is TRBV2 and J is TRBJ1-1; no firm D call. Trimming removed 7 bases from V and 5 bases from J, with 11 bases in between. CDR1 and CDR2 (germline): SNHLY, FYNNEI. This CDR3 is 12 amino acids long. The CDR3 is CASTQGKTEAFF. CDR3 nucleotides: TGTGCCAGCACCCAAGGAAAAACTGAAGCTTTCTTT.

The V call is TRBV5-1, the J call TRBJ2-3; D uncertain. The CDR3 length is 14 residues. The germline V gene has CDR1 SGHRS and CDR2 YFSETQ. Trimming cost V 4 bases and J 0 bases, with 9 bases left between them. The CDR3 reads CASSPDPSTDTQYF. The CDR3 nucleotides are TGCGCCAGCAGCCCAGACCCTAGCACAGATACGCAGTATTTT. Using reference TRBV5-1 and TRBJ2-3 for the parts outside the CDR3, the full variable domain is KAGVTQTPRYLIKTRGQQVTLSCSPISGHRSVSWYQQTPGQGLQFLFEYFSETQRNKGNFPGRFSGRQFSNSRSEMNVSTLELGDSALYLCASSPDPSTDTQYFGPGTRLTVL.

A single count supports this clone. V usage is TRBV9 and J usage is TRBJ1-2; maybe TRBD1 (5 bases). V was shortened by 3 bases and J by 7 bases, with 22 bases between the two germline ends. CDR1 is SGDLS, CDR2 YYNGEE, per germline. This CDR3 contains 16 residues. The CDR3, as DNA: TGTGCCAGCAGCGCTACAGCGGGCAGGGTAATTGGTGGCTACACCTTC. It specifies CASSATAGRVIGGYTF.

The chain uses TRBV5-4 and TRBJ2-7, with unresolved D. The CDR3 has 15 residues. V dropped 1 base and J dropped 1 base, with 12 bases sitting between them. In germline, CDR1 is SGHNT, CDR2 YYREEE (reference sequence). This CDR3 is CASSLPRAPSYEQYF. For the CDR3, the DNA is TGTGCCAGCAGCTTGCCGCGTGCACCATCCTACGAGCAGTACTTC.

The sample holds one count of this clone. The chain combines TRBV28 with TRBJ2-5; D call uncertain. The germline CDR1 and CDR2 sequences are MDHEN and SYDVKM. The V and J ends lost 7 bases and 5 bases respectively, with 14 bases between them. The length of the CDR3 is 13 residues. CDR3 sequence (DNA): TGTGCCAGCAAAGTCTTCGGGCGCGAGACCCAGTACTTC. Encoded protein: CASKVFGRETQYF. Full variable domain (remainder filled in from reference TRBV28 and TRBJ2-5): DVKVTQSSRYLVKRTGEKVFLECVQDMDHENMFWYRQDPGLGLRLIYFSYDVKMKEKGDIPEGYSVSREKKERFSLILESASTNQTSMYLCASKVFGRETQYFGPGTRLLVL.

There are a few counts of this clone. The chain recombines TRBV15 with TRBJ2-1; 7 bases map to TRBD1. CDR3 size: 14 residues. Germline CDR1 reads LNHNV; CDR2 reads YYDKDF (reference sequence). V lost 4 bases to trimming and J lost 4 bases; unmatched junction nucleotides: 4. This CDR3 is CATSNNRGYNEQFF. CDR3 nucleotide sequence: TGTGCCACCAGCAACAACAGGGGATACAATGAGCAGTTCTTC.

J is TRBJ1-1 and V is TRBV7-3; weak D call: TRBD1 (5 bases). The V gene lost 5 bases and the J gene lost 8 bases, with 15 bases spanning the gap. The CDR3 is 13 residues long. CDR1 and CDR2 (germline): SGHTA, FQGTGA. In DNA form, the CDR3 reads TGTGCCAGCAGCCGTGATCGACAGACAGAAGCTTTCTTT. Translation: CASSRDRQTEAFF.

V gene TRBV30 combines with J gene TRBJ2-3; D is unclear. Trimming removed 5 bases at V and 5 bases at J, with 8 bases between. CDR3 length: 11 amino acids. CDR1 GTSNPN and CDR2 SVGIG come from the germline V gene (reference sequence). The CDR3 DNA reads TGTGCCTGGGGGCGGCTAGATACGCAGTATTTT. Its protein is CAWGRLDTQYF.

J is TRBJ1-2 and V is TRBV6-1; D possibly corresponds to TRBD1 (6 bases). Trimming took 6 bases from V and 5 from J, leaving 22 bases between them. Germline CDR1 reads MNHNS; CDR2 reads SASEGT. The CDR3 has 16 residues. The CDR3 loop is CASSEYATGTGYGYTF. The CDR3 region has the DNA TGTGCCAGCAGCGAATATGCAACAGGGACGGGGTATGGCTACACCTTC.

This rearrangement joins TRBV5-1 to TRBJ2-3, with TRBD2 identical over 9 bases. J lost 3 bases, V lost 5 bases, and 4 bases had no gene match. Germline V CDR1 and CDR2: SGHRS, YFSETQ. CDR3 length: 14 residues. CDR3 nucleotide sequence: TGCGCCAGCAGTGTAGCGGGAGAAACAGATACGCAGTATTTT. Translation gives CASSVAGETDTQYF.

The chain has TRBV7-9 and TRBJ2-5; 7 positions agree with TRBD1. Germline CDR1 and CDR2: SEHNR and FQNEAQ (reference sequence). V was pared by 4 bases and J by 2 bases, with 4 bases of the junction left unmatched. The CDR3 contains 14 residues. CDR3: CASSSTGTQETQYF. Written as DNA, the CDR3 is TGTGCCAGCAGCTCGACAGGGACACAAGAGACCCAGTACTTC.

The chain is built from TRBV4-1 and TRBJ1-3; no clear D gene. This CDR3 is 15 amino acids long. The germline V and J ends were trimmed by 0 bases and 2 bases, with 8 bases remaining between them. Germline lookup yields CDR1 MGHRA and CDR2 YSYEKL. In nucleotides, the CDR3 is TGCGCCAGCAGCCAAGAAGGAGTGACTGGAAACACCATATATTTT. Protein: CASSQEGVTGNTIYF.

The CDR3 region is CASSQDPGGTDTQYF. CDR3 DNA: TGCGCCAGCAGCCAAGACCCCGGAGGCACAGATACGCAGTATTTT. V is TRBV4-1 and J is TRBJ2-3; D not resolved. CDR1 MGHRA and CDR2 YSYEKL come from the germline V gene. V was clipped by 0 bases and J by 1 base, with 8 bases between them. CDR3 length: 15 amino acids.

V gene TRBV5-4 combines with J gene TRBJ2-1; no clear D. The germline V gene has CDR1 SGHNT and CDR2 YYREEE (reference sequence). The ends were cut back, 5 bases at V and 7 bases at J, with 10 bases in the middle. The CDR3 runs 12 residues. CDR3 in amino acids: CASRETANEQFF. The CDR3, as DNA: TGTGCCAGCAGGGAGACTGCGAATGAGCAGTTCTTC.

The sample holds one count of this clone. The rearrangement uses TRBV7-2 and TRBJ2-1; tentatively, D is TRBD2 (5 bases). Trimming pared 6 bases from V and 0 bases from J, leaving 12 bases between. Germline V lookup: CDR1 SGHTA, CDR2 FQGNSA. The CDR3 sequence is 15 residues long. CDR3 DNA sequence: TGTGCCAGCAGTTCGTTGGGGAGCTCCTACAATGAGCAGTTCTTC. Translated: CASSSLGSSYNEQFF. Full variable domain (missing parts from reference TRBV7-2 and TRBJ2-1): GAGVSQSPSNKVTEKGKDVELRCDPISGHTALYWYRQSLGQGLEFLIYFQGNSAPDKSGLPSDRFSAERTGGSVSTLTIQRTQQEDSAVYLCASSSLGSSYNEQFFGPGTRLTVL.

The chain combines TRBV2 with TRBJ2-1; a weak D match, TRBD1 (6 bases). The V end lost 10 bases, the J end lost 9 bases, and 19 bases lay between the germline ends. Germline lookup yields CDR1 SNHLY and CDR2 FYNNEI. The CDR3 loop spans 13 amino acids. The CDR3 region is CAIEDSSTAEQFF. As DNA, the CDR3 is TGTGCCATCGAGGACAGCAGCACGGCTGAGCAGTTCTTC.

This rearrangement joins TRBV7-2 to TRBJ2-3; D call uncertain. Trimming removed 5 bases at V and 3 bases at J, with 3 bases between. Germline lookup yields CDR1 SGHTA and CDR2 FQGNSA. The CDR3 covers 11 residues. The CDR3 DNA is TGTGCCAGCAGCCGGACAGATACGCAGTATTTT. This sequence encodes CASSRTDTQYF.

CDR3 coding DNA: TGTGCCAGCAGCCACGGCGGGGGGTCCTACTTAAGGCCCCAGCATTTT. It encodes CASSHGGGSYLRPQHF. The genes are TRBV6-7 and TRBJ1-5, with D possibly TRBD1 on 5 matching bases. TRBV6-7 is noted as an ORF with a role that remains uncertain. The CDR3 is made up of 16 amino acids. Trimming stripped 6 bases from V and 9 bases from J, with 24 bases between.

This clone was found a few times. The chain employs TRBV10-1 and TRBJ1-1, with D possibly matching TRBD1 (5 bases). V lost 5 bases, J lost 8 bases, and 15 bases lay in between. The CDR3 is 13 amino acids. The germline gives CDR1 WNHNN, CDR2 SYGVQD (reference sequence). The CDR3 coding sequence is TGCGCCAGCAGTCGGAAGAGGGGTGAGGAAGCTTTCTTT. Translation gives CASSRKRGEEAFF.

The chain uses TRBV30 and TRBJ1-2; 8 nucleotides match TRBD1. The CDR3 sequence is 13 residues long. Germline V lookup: CDR1 GTSNPN, CDR2 SVGIG (reference sequence). J lost 6 bases, V lost 5 bases, and 8 bases had no gene match. This CDR3 reads CAWLYTGGDGYTF. The CDR3 DNA reads TGTGCCTGGTTATATACAGGGGGAGATGGCTACACCTTC.

V and J are TRBV14 and TRBJ1-3; perhaps TRBD1 as D (5 bases). Germline CDR1 reads SGHDN; CDR2 reads FVKESK. The CDR3 loop spans 14 amino acids. Trimming stripped 8 bases from V and 2 bases from J, with 13 bases between. The CDR3 nucleotides read TGTGCCAGCGGGGACGGGGGTCCTGGAAACACCATATATTTT. It specifies CASGDGGPGNTIYF.

This clone is medium-sized in the sample. The chain combines TRBV7-6 with TRBJ2-1; D remains unclear. Germline V lookup: CDR1 SGHVS, CDR2 FNYEAQ. Deletions cut 2 bases from V and 5 bases from J, with 7 bases between. The CDR3 is 13 amino acids. CDR3 coding DNA: TGTGCCAGCAGCTTAACGGCAGACAATGAGCAGTTCTTC. Translation gives CASSLTADNEQFF.

The chain links TRBV29-1 to TRBJ2-5, with TRBD2 matching 8 bases. This CDR3 has 12 amino acids. Germline V lookup: CDR1 SQVTM, CDR2 ANQGSEA. The ends lost 7 bases at V and 0 bases at J; junction bases unmatched: 1. CDR3 amino acids: CSALADQETQYF. CDR3 in DNA: TGCAGCGCACTAGCGGACCAAGAGACCCAGTACTTC.

The rearrangement uses TRBV4-3 and TRBJ1-2, with D possibly matching TRBD1 (5 bases). The V and J ends lost 0 bases and 2 bases respectively, with 10 bases between them. The CDR3 totals 15 residues. CDR1 and CDR2 (germline): LGHNA, YSLEER. The CDR3 nucleotides are TGCGCCAGCAGCCAAGATGGTGGGGGAAACTATGGCTACACCTTC. This codes for CASSQDGGGNYGYTF.

By share, this clone counts as medium-sized. In DNA, the CDR3 is TGCGCCAGCAGCCAAGGTCTTGGGCAGGGGCCCCACACAGATACGCAGTATTTT. Its translation is CASSQGLGQGPHTDTQYF. This rearrangement joins TRBV4-1 to TRBJ2-3, with TRBD1 as a possible D gene (6 bases). The CDR3 is 18 residues long. Germline CDR1 MGHRA, CDR2 YSYEKL. V lost 1 base and J lost 2, with 19 bases in between.

This clone has just a few counts. The chain is built from TRBV7-9 and TRBJ2-2, with 8 bases lining up with TRBD1. Germline trimming cut 3 bases from V and 6 bases from J; bases unmatched to any gene: 3. CDR1 and CDR2 from the germline V gene are SEHNR and FQNEAQ (reference sequence). There are 14 residues in the CDR3. This CDR3 is CASSFQGAAGELFF. CDR3 sequence (DNA): TGTGCCAGCAGCTTTCAGGGGGCGGCCGGGGAGCTGTTTTTT. Full variable domain (remainder filled in from reference TRBV7-9 and TRBJ2-2): DTGVSQNPRHKITKRGQNVTFRCDPISEHNRLYWYRQTLGQGPEFLTYFQNEAQLEKSRLLSDRFSAERPKGSFSTLEIQRTEQGDSAMYLCASSFQGAAGELFFGEGSRLTVL.

The chain combines TRBV2 with TRBJ1-5, with TRBD1 identical over 7 bases. Germline V gene lookup returns CDR1 SNHLY and CDR2 FYNNEI. Trimming removed 8 bases from V and 1 base from J; junction bases left unmatched: 5. CDR3 size: 14 residues. CDR3 region: CASGRDRSNQPQHF. For the CDR3, the DNA is TGTGCCAGCGGGAGGGACAGAAGCAATCAGCCCCAGCATTTT.